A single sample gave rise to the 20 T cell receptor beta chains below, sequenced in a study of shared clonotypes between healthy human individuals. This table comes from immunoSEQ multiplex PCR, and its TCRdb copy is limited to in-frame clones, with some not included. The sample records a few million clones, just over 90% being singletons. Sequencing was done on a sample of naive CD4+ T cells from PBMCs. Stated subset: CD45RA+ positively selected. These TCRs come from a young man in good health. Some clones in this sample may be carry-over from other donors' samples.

Written as DNA, the CDR3 is TGTGCCAGCAGCCTCACCGGGACAGGGGCGCAGTATTTT. This translates into CASSLTGTGAQYF. V usage is TRBV5-5 and J usage is TRBJ2-3; 10 nucleotides align to TRBD1. CDR3 size: 13 residues. Germline CDR1 reads SGHKS; CDR2 reads YYEKEE (reference sequence). The ends lost 4 bases at V and 10 bases at J; junction bases unmatched: 6.

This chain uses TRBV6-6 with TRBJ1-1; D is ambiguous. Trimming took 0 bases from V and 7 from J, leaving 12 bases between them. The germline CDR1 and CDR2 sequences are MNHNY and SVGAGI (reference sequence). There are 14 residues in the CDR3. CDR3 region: CASSYSPAVYEAFF. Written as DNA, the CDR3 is TGTGCCAGCAGTTACTCCCCGGCGGTATATGAAGCTTTCTTT.

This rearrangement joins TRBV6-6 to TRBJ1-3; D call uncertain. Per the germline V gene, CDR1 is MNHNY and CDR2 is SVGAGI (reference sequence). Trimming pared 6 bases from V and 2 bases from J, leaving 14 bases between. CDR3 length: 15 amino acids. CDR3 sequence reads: CASSPRWGAGNTIYF. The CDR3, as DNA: TGTGCCAGCAGCCCCAGGTGGGGAGCTGGAAACACCATATATTTT.

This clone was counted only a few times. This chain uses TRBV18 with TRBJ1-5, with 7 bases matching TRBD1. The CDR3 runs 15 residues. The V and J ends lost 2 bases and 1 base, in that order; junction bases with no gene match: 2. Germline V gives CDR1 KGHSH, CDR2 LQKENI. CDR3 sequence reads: CASSPEGASNQPQHF. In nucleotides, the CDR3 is TGTGCCAGCTCACCAGAGGGGGCGAGCAATCAGCCCCAGCATTTT.

The CDR3 protein is CASSLTPWTGTGELFF. CDR3 nucleotides: TGTGCCAGCAGTCTAACACCTTGGACGGGCACCGGGGAGCTGTTTTTT. The chain carries TRBV27 and TRBJ2-2; D is uncertain. CDR1 is MNHEY and CDR2 is SMNVEV in the germline V gene (reference sequence). V was clipped by 5 bases and J by 4 bases, with 17 bases between them. CDR3 length: 16 amino acids.

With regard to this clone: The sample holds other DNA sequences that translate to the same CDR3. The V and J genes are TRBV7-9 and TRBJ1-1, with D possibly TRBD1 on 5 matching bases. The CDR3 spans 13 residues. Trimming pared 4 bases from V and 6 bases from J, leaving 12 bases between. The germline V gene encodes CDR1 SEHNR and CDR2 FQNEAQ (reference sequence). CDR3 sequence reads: CASSSQGGAEAFF. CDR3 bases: TGTGCCAGCAGCTCCCAGGGTGGCGCTGAAGCTTTCTTT.

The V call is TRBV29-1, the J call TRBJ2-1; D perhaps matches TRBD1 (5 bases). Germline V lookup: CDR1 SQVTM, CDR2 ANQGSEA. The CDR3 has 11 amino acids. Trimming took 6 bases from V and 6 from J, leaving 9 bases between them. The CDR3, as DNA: TGCAGCGTCGGACACTTCAATGAGCAGTTCTTC. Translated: CSVGHFNEQFF.

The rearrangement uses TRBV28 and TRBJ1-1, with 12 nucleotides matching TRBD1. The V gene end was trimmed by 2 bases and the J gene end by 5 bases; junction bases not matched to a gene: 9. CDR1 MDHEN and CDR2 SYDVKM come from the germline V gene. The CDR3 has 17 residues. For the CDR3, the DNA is TGTGCCAGCAGTTTACCCGGGACAGGGGGCGCGGGAACTGAAGCTTTCTTT. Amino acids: CASSLPGTGGAGTEAFF.

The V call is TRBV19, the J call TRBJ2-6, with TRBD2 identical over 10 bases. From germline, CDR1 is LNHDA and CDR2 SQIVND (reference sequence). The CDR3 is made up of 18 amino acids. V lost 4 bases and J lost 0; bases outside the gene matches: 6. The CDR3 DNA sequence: TGTGCCAGTAGTACAGGACTAGCGGAGACCTCTGGGGCCAACGTCCTGACTTTC. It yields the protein CASSTGLAETSGANVLTF.

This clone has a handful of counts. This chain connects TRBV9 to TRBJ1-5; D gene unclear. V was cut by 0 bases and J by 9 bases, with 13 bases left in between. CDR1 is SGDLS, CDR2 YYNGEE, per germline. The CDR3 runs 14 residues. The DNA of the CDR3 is TGTGCCAGCAGCGTAGGTGCGGTCCCGGGGCCCCAGCATTTT. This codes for CASSVGAVPGPQHF.

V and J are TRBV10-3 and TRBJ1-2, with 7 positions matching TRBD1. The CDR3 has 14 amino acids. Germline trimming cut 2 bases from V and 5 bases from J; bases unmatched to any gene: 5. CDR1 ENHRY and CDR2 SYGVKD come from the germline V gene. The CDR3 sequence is CAISEQAGGYGYTF. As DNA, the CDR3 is TGTGCCATCAGTGAGCAAGCAGGGGGGTATGGCTACACCTTC.

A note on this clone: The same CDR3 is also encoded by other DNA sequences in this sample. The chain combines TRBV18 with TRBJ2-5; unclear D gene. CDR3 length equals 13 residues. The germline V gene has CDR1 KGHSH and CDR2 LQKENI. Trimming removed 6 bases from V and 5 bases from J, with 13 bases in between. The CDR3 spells CASSPIGRETQYF. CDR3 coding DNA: TGTGCCAGCTCCCCTATTGGCCGGGAGACCCAGTACTTC.

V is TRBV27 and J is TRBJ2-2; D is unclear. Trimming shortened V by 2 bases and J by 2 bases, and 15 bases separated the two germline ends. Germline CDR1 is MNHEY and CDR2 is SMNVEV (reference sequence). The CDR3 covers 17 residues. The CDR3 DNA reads TGTGCCAGCAGTTTACGGCCGATTCCCAGTAACACCGGGGAGCTGTTTTTT. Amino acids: CASSLRPIPSNTGELFF.

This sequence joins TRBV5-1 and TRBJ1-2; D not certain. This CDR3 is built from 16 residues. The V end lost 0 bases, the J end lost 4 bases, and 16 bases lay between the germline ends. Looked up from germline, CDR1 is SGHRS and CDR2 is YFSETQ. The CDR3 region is CASSLGVGGNAYGYTF. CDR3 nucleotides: TGCGCCAGCAGCTTGGGTGTGGGAGGGAATGCCTATGGCTACACCTTC. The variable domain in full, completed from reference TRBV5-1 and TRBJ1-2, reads KAGVTQTPRYLIKTRGQQVTLSCSPISGHRSVSWYQQTPGQGLQFLFEYFSETQRNKGNFPGRFSGRQFSNSRSEMNVSTLELGDSALYLCASSLGVGGNAYGYTFGSGTRLTVV.

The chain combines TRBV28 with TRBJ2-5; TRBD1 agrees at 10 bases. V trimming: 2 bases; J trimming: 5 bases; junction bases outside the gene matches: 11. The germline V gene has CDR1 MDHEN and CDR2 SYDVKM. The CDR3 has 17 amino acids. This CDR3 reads CASSLPLTGGGVETQYF. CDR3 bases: TGTGCCAGCAGTTTACCGCTGACAGGGGGCGGGGTGGAGACCCAGTACTTC.

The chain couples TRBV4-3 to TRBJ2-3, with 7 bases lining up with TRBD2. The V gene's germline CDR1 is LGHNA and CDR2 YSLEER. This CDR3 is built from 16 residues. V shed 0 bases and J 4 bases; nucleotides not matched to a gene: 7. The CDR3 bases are TGCGCCAGCAGCCAAGATTTTCGCGGGAGTTCAGATACGCAGTATTTT. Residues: CASSQDFRGSSDTQYF.

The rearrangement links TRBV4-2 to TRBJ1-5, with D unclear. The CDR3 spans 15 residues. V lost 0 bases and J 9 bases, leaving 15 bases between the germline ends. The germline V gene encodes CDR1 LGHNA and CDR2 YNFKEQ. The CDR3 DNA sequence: TGTGCCAGCAGCCAAGATTTCGGCGGAAAATGGCCCCAGCATTTT. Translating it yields CASSQDFGGKWPQHF.

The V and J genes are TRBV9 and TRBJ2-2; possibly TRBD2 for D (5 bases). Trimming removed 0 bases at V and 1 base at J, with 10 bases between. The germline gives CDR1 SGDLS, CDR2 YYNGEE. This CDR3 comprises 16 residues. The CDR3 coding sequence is TGTGCCAGCAGCGTAGGCTGGGCGGGGAACACCGGGGAGCTGTTTTTT. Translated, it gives CASSVGWAGNTGELFF.

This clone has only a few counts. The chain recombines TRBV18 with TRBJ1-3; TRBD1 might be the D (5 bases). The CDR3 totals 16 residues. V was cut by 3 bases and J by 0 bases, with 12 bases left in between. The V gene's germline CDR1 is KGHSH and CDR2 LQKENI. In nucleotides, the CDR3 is TGTGCCAGCTCACCGGCCAGGGCGAGCTCTGGAAACACCATATATTTT. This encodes CASSPARASSGNTIYF.

CDR3 region: CASGLAGGPPGEQFF. The CDR3 coding sequence is TGTGCCAGCGGGTTAGCGGGAGGGCCGCCCGGTGAGCAGTTCTTC. This rearrangement joins TRBV25-1 to TRBJ2-1; TRBD2 matches 11 bases. CDR1 is MGHDK, CDR2 SYGVNS, per germline. The CDR3 covers 15 residues. J was trimmed by 9 bases and V by 8 bases; bases with no gene match: 12.